This T cell receptor (beta chain) was profiled in a study of identical twins listed by TCRdb under 2016. Regarding the research as a whole: To test whether fetal clonotypes persist, the study used deep sequencing on TCR alpha and beta repertoires from monozygotic twins, unrelated adults of various ages, and cord blood. To rule out contamination, the twin experiments were replicated at different times with different library preparation protocols.

The library was generated by 5' RACE. The instrument given in TCRdb is Illumina HiSeq 2000. A universal primer binding site was introduced by template switching, and a unique molecular identifier was present in the final cDNA, enabling accurate counting of TCR cDNA molecules. Specific primers in the conserved constant-segment region were used to synthesize first-strand cDNA for TCR alpha and beta chains. To control for contamination, each cDNA library was double barcoded with a SMART-Mk sample barcode plus Illumina barcodes. TruSeq adapter sequences along with Illumina sample barcodes were introduced in two successive PCR steps. The TCR alpha and beta cDNA libraries were sequenced on the Illumina HiSeq platform using custom primers. The source study handled its data this way. Unique molecular identifiers were extracted from raw reads with MiGEC, and CDR3 positions were determined with MiXCR. For each individual, recombination models were inferred using an EM algorithm with the repgenHMM and IGoR tools. The analysis of shared clonotypes was done with the tcR package in R, with sharing normalized by the product of cloneset sizes. To study raw recombination free of thymic and clonal selection effects, out-of-frame nonproductive sequences were analyzed. The public sequencing data were trimmed at Q25 with fastp and processed into clonotypes with MiXCR by TCRdb, which kept only in-frame beta chains. CDR3 protein sequences are deduplicated, and each keeps its most common genes and DNA. The authors' filters were not applied to this entry. This sample lists 1.5 million to 2 million distinct CDR3 sequences; 32% were detected once. The ten largest clones represent about 0.27% of the sample.

All donors were healthy Caucasians. Broader findings and caveats from the paper: The excess sharing between twins in beta out-of-frame sequences was weaker because fewer shared sequences reduced the signal-to-noise ratio. Zero-insertion analyses could be partly confounded by invariant T cells such as MAIT and iNKT, although diverse VJ usage argued against such confounding for most clonotypes. In monozygotic twins, recombination models systematically underestimated out-of-frame TCR alpha sharing, but the models matched the sharing seen between unrelated individuals. Abundant cord blood beta clonotypes had fewer insertions, young adult naive repertoires showed a similar but weaker trend, and memory repertoires showed no such trend. Because the same donors could not be followed over many years, conclusions were based on cross-sectional statistical analysis. Compared with coincidental sharing between unrelated individuals, out-of-frame TCR alpha sequences shared between twins showed an excess of sequences with low generation probability.

This clonotype has only a few counts. What this receptor recognizes is not known. No per-base quality is available; no much larger clone lies one base away. The germline V gene specifies SGHDN as CDR1 and FVKESK as CDR2. The CDR3, cysteine through phenylalanine, is 15 amino acids long. The DNA shown is the 45-base CDR3, in frame from base 1. V lost 0 bases and J lost 4 bases, and the count of bases not matched to a germline gene is 5. Sequenced sample: cord blood. This clonotype was obtained from a newborn girl in good health. The V and J genes are TRBV14 and TRBJ1-2, and 7 junction bases match TRBD1. The CDR3 protein sequence reads: CASSQDRGTVYGYTF. The nucleotide sequence is TGTGCCAGCAGCCAAGATCGGGGGACAGTCTATGGCTACACCTTC.